The 14 T cell receptor beta chains in this list originate from one sample, sequenced in a study of CD8+CD57+ T cells in acquired aplastic anemia. Profiling that covered TCR beta VDJ and CDR3 relied on genomic DNA as its template. TCRdb processed the reads anew with MiXCR; each CDR3 protein has one entry. The sample has 350,000 to 450,000 distinct CDR3 sequences; about two thirds are singletons. Sequenced: sorted CD4+, CD8+, or CD8+CD57+ T cells (not recorded which) from PBMCs. The receptor source for this set is a human donor in good health, serving as a control.

Comments on this clonotype: Being one base from a much bigger clone, this may be a read error. The conserved closing phenylalanine or tryptophan is absent in this CDR3, likely reflecting a read error. The V call is TRBV7-2, the J call TRBJ1-2; D might be TRBD1 (5 bases). This CDR3 has 13 amino acids. The germline gives CDR1 SGHTA, CDR2 FQGNSA. Trimming pared 7 bases from V and 3 bases from J, leaving 12 bases between. The CDR3, as DNA: TGTGCCAGCACCCGGGGACCTTACTATGGCTACACCTCC. Its protein product is CASTRGPYYGYTS.

Details on this clonotype: The germline gene is not matched at one end of the junction; a read error may be the cause. J is TRBJ1-1 and V is TRBV7-2, with D maybe TRBD1 (5 bases). CDR1 and CDR2 from the germline V gene are SGHTA and FQGNSA. CDR3 size: 14 residues. CDR3 in DNA: TGTGCCAGCAGCTCCAAGGGAGGGGACCCGCCCCAGCACTTT. Protein: CASSSKGGDPPQHF.

Concerning this clonotype: An end of the junction does not agree with germline; a read error may underlie this. The V gene is TRBV5-1, the J gene TRBJ2-7, with 8 bases aligning to TRBD1. This CDR3 contains 14 residues. Germline lookup yields CDR1 SGHRS and CDR2 YFSETQ. The CDR3 region has the DNA TGCGCCAGCAGCTACGGACAGGGAGCCGGGGAGCTGTACTTC. As protein: CASSYGQGAGELYF.

This clonotype has ten or more counts. The rearrangement uses TRBV10-3 and TRBJ1-1; D is ambiguous. The V gene lost 5 bases and the J gene lost 0 bases, with 13 bases spanning the gap. Germline V CDR1 and CDR2: ENHRY, SYGVKD. The CDR3 totals 15 residues. The CDR3 is CAISPDPGMNTEAFF. Written as DNA, the CDR3 is TGTGCCATCAGTCCCGACCCGGGAATGAACACTGAAGCTTTCTTT.

At least ten counts were recorded for this clonotype. V is TRBV4-3 and J is TRBJ1-1; D call uncertain. V was cut by 0 bases and J by 9 bases, with 11 bases left in between. CDR1 is LGHNA, CDR2 YSLEER, per germline. The CDR3 has 13 amino acids. CDR3 residues: CASSQDLQAQAFF. In DNA, the CDR3 is TGCGCCAGCAGCCAAGATCTTCAGGCCCAAGCTTTCTTT.

This clonotype was recorded only once. The rearrangement links TRBV9 to TRBJ1-1, with D uncertain. From germline, CDR1 is SGDLS and CDR2 YYNGEE. Trimming stripped 3 bases from V and 14 bases from J, with 23 bases between. This CDR3 is built from 14 residues. The DNA of the CDR3 is TGTGCCAGCAGCGCAGCTCCCAGCACAGATACGCAGTTCTTT. It yields the protein CASSAAPSTDTQFF.

This clonotype was counted a few times. The chain recombines TRBV7-9 with TRBJ1-4, with a tentative D call TRBD1 (6 bases). Trimming pared 1 base from V and 3 bases from J, leaving 15 bases between. CDR1 SEHNR and CDR2 FQNEAQ come from the germline V gene (reference sequence). The CDR3 spans 17 residues. The CDR3 is CASSLGSRGGANEKLFF. For the CDR3, the DNA is TGTGCCAGCAGCTTAGGCTCCAGGGGAGGGGCTAATGAAAAACTGTTTTTT.

Comments on this clonotype: A much bigger clone sits one base away, suggesting this may be a read error. The rearrangement joins TRBV5-1 to TRBJ2-2; 12 nucleotides line up with TRBD2. The CDR3 contains 16 residues. The germline V gene encodes CDR1 SGHRS and CDR2 YFSETQ. In DNA, the CDR3 is TGTGCCAGCAGGTTGACTAGCGGGGGTGTCACCGTGGAGCTGTTTTTT. Residues: CASRLTSGGVTVELFF.

The gene calls are TRBV29-1 and TRBJ2-1; tentatively, D is TRBD1 (7 bases). TRBJ2-2 matches the DNA end more closely, so the J call is doubtful. CDR3 length: 13 residues. In germline, CDR1 is SQVTM, CDR2 ANQGSEA. The CDR3 coding sequence is TGCAGCGTTGGGGCAGGGGGAGGCGGGGAGCTGTTTTTT. Protein: CSVGAGGGGELFF.

The sample holds a few counts of this clonotype. One end of the junction fails to match germline, which may point to a read error. The genes are TRBV6-2 or TRBV6-3 and TRBJ1-1; possibly TRBD1 for D (5 bases). CDR1 is MNHEY, CDR2 SVGEGT, per germline. The CDR3 is made up of 16 amino acids. The CDR3 DNA reads as TGTGCCGGATCGATGGGACGGGTCGCCACGAACACTGAAGCTCTCTTT. Amino acid sequence: CAGSMGRVATNTEALF.

In its sample, this clonotype was seen once. At one end, the junction sequence differs from germline, possibly due to a read error. The chain employs TRBV7-3 and TRBJ2-3; D might be TRBD1 or TRBD2, each matching 7 bases. Germline CDR1 SGHTA, CDR2 FQGTGA. CDR3 length: 15 residues. DNA for the CDR3: TGTGCCACCAGTTATTACAGGGGAGGGACAGATACGGAGTATTTT. This gives the protein CATSYYRGGTDTEYF. Supplemented by reference TRBV7-3 and TRBJ2-3, the full variable domain reads GAGVSQTPSNKVTEKGKYVELRCDPISGHTALYWYRQSLGQGPEFLIYFQGTGAADDSGLPNDRFFAVRPEGSVSTLKIQRTERGDSAVYLCATSYYRGGTDTEYFGPGTRLTVL.

The chain couples TRBV5-6 to TRBJ2-1; no definite D call. CDR3 length: 15 amino acids. V lost 1 base to trimming and J lost 9 bases, with 17 bases between them. Germline CDR1 reads SGHDT; CDR2 reads YYEEEE. Here the CDR3 DNA reads TGTGCCAGCAGCTTGAATGATACTTGGAGTAGTGAGCAGTTCTTC. Protein sequence: CASSLNDTWSSEQFF.

This clonotype was observed at least ten times. J is TRBJ2-3 and V is TRBV11-2, with D unclear. In germline, CDR1 is SGHAT, CDR2 FQNNGV. Deletions cut 6 bases from V and 1 base from J, with 11 bases between. The CDR3 covers 14 residues. The CDR3 reads CASRRPGGTDTQYF. The CDR3 region has the DNA TGTGCCAGCAGACGTCCGGGTGGCACAGATACGCAGTATTTT.

J is TRBJ2-7 and V is TRBV13; D is possibly TRBD2 (5 bases). Trimming took off 0 bases at V and 0 bases at J, with 15 bases between the two ends. Germline CDR1 is PRHDT and CDR2 is FYEKMQ (reference sequence). The CDR3 loop spans 17 amino acids. This chain's CDR3 is CASSLGLEGWGSYEQYF. For the CDR3, the DNA is TGTGCCAGCAGCTTAGGCCTCGAGGGTTGGGGCTCCTACGAGCAGTACTTC.